This record concerns one T cell receptor beta chain sequence. The CDR3 has 16 residues. J gave up 3 bases and V 0 bases, and 2 bases lay outside the gene matches. Germline CDR1 is SGHNT and CDR2 is YYREEE (reference sequence). The data belong to a study of blood T cell repertoires in COVID-19. Original methodology: Nucleated cell number was recorded as an estimate derived from reference gene primer amplification. The method was immunoSEQ multiplex PCR; TCRdb's version includes in-frame clones alone and lacks a portion of them. The V and J calls and clone size come from that table; D and trimming were worked out from the DNA. Here the sample spans about 500,000 clones, around nine tenths being singletons.

This receptor was taken from a woman in her forties or fifties with COVID-19, enrolled during active disease. The specimen was peripheral blood. The chain employs TRBV5-4 and TRBJ2-3, with 12 nucleotides matching TRBD2. The CDR3 spells CASSLGLAGETDTQYF. The CDR3, as DNA: TGTGCCAGCAGCTTGGGACTAGCGGGGGAGACAGATACGCAGTATTTT.